This T cell receptor (beta chain) was obtained from a study of T cells after yellow fever vaccination. On the study more broadly: Preparing low-cell-number fractions relied on SMART-Seq v4 Ultra Low Input.

This CDR3 region has 14 residues. Trimming removed 7 bases from V and 1 base from J; junction bases left unmatched: 6. CDR1 and CDR2 from the germline V gene are SNHLY and FYNNEI. TCRdb analysed the 5' RACE reads with MiXCR anew, one entry per CDR3 protein. Here the sample spans a few hundred thousand distinct CDR3 sequences, almost 4% being singletons. Sequencing was performed on PBMCs, taken 5 days after the yellow fever booster vaccination. V and J are TRBV2 and TRBJ1-1, with TRBD1 identical over 7 bases. The TCR sequence derives from a man between 18 and 35 years old who received the YFV17D yellow fever vaccine. CDR3 DNA sequence: TGTGCCAGCACCAGGCGGGACAGGAACACTGAAGCTTTCTTT. Its protein product is CASTRRDRNTEAFF.